These 5 T cell receptor beta chains originate from one sample sequenced in a study of T cell repertoires in cytomegalovirus infection. TCRdb processed the reads anew with MiXCR; each CDR3 protein has one entry. Of about 460,000 distinct CDR3 sequences detected, approximately 10% appear once; the ten largest clones hold roughly a tenth. Input material: PBMCs. These receptors were collected from a human donor in good health (CMV status not recorded). Some clones in this sample may be carry-over from other donors' samples.

This clonotype was detected many times. V usage is TRBV6-1 and J usage is TRBJ2-7, with D hard to call. This CDR3 spans 14 amino acids. The V gene lost 2 bases and the J gene lost 2 bases, with 10 bases spanning the gap. Germline V gives CDR1 MNHNS, CDR2 SASEGT. Here the CDR3 reads CASSESRQPYEQYF. In DNA form, the CDR3 reads TGTGCCAGCAGTGAATCTAGGCAGCCCTACGAGCAGTACTTC.

The sample holds many counts of this clonotype. The CDR3: CASSELRGVNTGELFF. CDR3 bases: TGTGCCAGCAGTGAATTAAGGGGGGTCAACACCGGGGAGCTGTTTTTT. The J gene is TRBJ2-2, the V gene TRBV6-1, with D possibly being TRBD1 or TRBD2 (6 bases each). The CDR3 totals 16 residues. The germline CDR1 and CDR2 sequences are MNHNS and SASEGT. V was clipped by 2 bases and J by 2 bases, with 12 bases between them.

This clonotype was detected only a few times. This chain joins TRBV20-1 and TRBJ2-7; 9 bases are a match to TRBD1. CDR3 length: 14 amino acids. The germline V gene encodes CDR1 DFQATT and CDR2 SNEGSKA (reference sequence). V trimming: 0 bases; J trimming: 6 bases; junction bases outside the gene matches: 6. The CDR3 DNA is TGCAGTGCTAGAGATTCGGGACAGGGTGGCGAGCAGTACTTC. Its protein is CSARDSGQGGEQYF.

V is TRBV7-9 and J is TRBJ2-4, with TRBD1 as a possible D gene (6 bases). Germline CDR1 SEHNR, CDR2 FQNEAQ (reference sequence). The V end was cut by 4 bases, the J end by 2 bases, with 12 bases between. This CDR3 has 15 amino acids. The CDR3 sequence: CASSYRTVTKNIQYF. In DNA, the CDR3 is TGTGCCAGCAGCTATAGGACAGTGACCAAAAACATTCAGTACTTC.

This clonotype was counted ten times or more. At one boundary the junction diverges from the germline segment, which might be a read error. In nucleotides, the CDR3 is TGCGCCAGCAGCGAAGACAGGGTCTACGAGCAGTACTTC. It codes for CASSEDRVYEQYF. The chain carries TRBV4-1 and TRBJ2-7; TRBD1 aligns across 7 bases. Germline V gene sequence: CDR1 MGHRA, CDR2 YSYEKL. CDR3 length equals 13 residues.